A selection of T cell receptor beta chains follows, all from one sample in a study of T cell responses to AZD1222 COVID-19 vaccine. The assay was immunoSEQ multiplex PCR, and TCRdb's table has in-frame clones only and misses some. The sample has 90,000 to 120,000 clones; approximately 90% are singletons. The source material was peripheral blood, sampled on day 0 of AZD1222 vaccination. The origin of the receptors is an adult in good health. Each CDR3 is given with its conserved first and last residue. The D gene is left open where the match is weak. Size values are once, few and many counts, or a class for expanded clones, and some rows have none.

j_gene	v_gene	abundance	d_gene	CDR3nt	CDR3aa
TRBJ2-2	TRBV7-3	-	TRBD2	TGTGCCAGCAGCCTCGCGGGGGGTCGTAACGGGGAGCTGTTTTTT	CASSLAGGRNGELFF
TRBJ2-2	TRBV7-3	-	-	TGTGCCAGCAGCTCGGTACCCCACACCGGGGAGCTGTTTTTT	CASSSVPHTGELFF
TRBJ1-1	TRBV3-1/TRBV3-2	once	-	TGTGCCAGCAGCCAAACCGGGAACACTGAAGCTTTCTTT	CASSQTGNTEAFF
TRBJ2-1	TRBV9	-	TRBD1	TGTGCCAGCAGCGTAGACGGGACAGACTACAATGAGCAGTTCTTC	CASSVDGTDYNEQFF
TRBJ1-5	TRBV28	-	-	TGTGCCAGCAGTTTAGGAGGGGACACGGATCAGCCCCAGCATTTT	CASSLGGDTDQPQHF
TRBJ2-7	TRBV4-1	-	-	TGCGCCAGCAGCCAAGATCACAGTTACGAGCAGTACTTC	CASSQDHSYEQYF
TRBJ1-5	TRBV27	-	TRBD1	TGTGCCAGCAGCCGTAGGACAGGGGGCTTGGGAGCAGGTCAGCCCCAGCATTTT	CASSRRTGGLGAGQPQHF
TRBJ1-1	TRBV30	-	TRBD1	TGTGCCTGGAGTGTACAGGGGGACACTGAAGCTTTCTTT	CAWSVQGDTEAFF
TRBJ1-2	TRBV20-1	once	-	TGCAGTGCTAGAGTCTTTCCAGGCTACACCTTC	CSARVFPGYTF
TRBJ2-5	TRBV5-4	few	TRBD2	TGTGCCAGCAGCCGAAAGCGGGGGCTTGAAGAGACCCAGTACTTC	CASSRKRGLEETQYF
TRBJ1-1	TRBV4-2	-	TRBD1	TGTGCCAGCAGCCCAGGACAGGGGCGTGACACTGAAGCTTTCTTT	CASSPGQGRDTEAFF
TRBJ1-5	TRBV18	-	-	TGTGCCAGCTCACCAAGTAACGTGGGGCAGCCCCAGCATTTT	CASSPSNVGQPQHF
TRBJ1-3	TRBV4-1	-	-	TGCGCCAGCAGCCAAGGGGTGCTGGGGGGATCTGGAAACACCATATATTTT	CASSQGVLGGSGNTIYF
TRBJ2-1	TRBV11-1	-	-	TGTGCCAGCAGCCACCCCGGGGCGGGTGGGAATGAGCAGTTCTTC	CASSHPGAGGNEQFF
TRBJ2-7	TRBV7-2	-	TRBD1	TGTGCCAGCAGTTACGCTTCGACCGGGACAGCCTACGAGCAGTACTTC	CASSYASTGTAYEQYF
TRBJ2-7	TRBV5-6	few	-	TGTGCCAGCAGCGACAGTACGGGCCTCGAGCAGTACTTC	CASSDSTGLEQYF
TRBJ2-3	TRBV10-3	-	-	TGTGCCATCAGTGGGGGCATAAGCACAGATACGCAGTATTTT	CAISGGISTDTQYF
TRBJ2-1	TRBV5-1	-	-	TGCGCCAGCAGCTTGCTCAGGACCAATGAGCAGTTCTTC	CASSLLRTNEQFF
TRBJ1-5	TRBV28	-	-	TGTGCCAGCATCGCCTCCACCTTCGACGGTACTCGTCGGGCCCAGCATTTT	CASIASTFDGTRRAQHF
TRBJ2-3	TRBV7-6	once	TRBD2	TGTGCCAGCGGAGCCGGGACTAGCGACACAGATACGCAGTATTTT	CASGAGTSDTDTQYF
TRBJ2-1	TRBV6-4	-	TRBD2	TGTGCCAGCAGTGTAGGGACTAGCGGGAGGACCTACTACAATGAGCAGTTCTTC	CASSVGTSGRTYYNEQFF
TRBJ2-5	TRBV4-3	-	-	TGCGCCAGCAGCCCGGCGGGGTCGGGGACCCAAGAGACCCAGTACTTC	CASSPAGSGTQETQYF
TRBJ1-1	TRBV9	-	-	TGTGCCAGCACTAAAGAACAGGGGAACACTGAAGCTTTCTTT	CASTKEQGNTEAFF
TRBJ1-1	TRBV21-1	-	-	TGTGCCAGCACCAAGGACCTGTTGAAGAACGCTTTCTTT	CASTKDLLKNAFF
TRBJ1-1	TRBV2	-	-	TGTGCCAGCAGTGTCGGGCCCGGACGGACCCCCAGGGGAGCTTTCTTT	CASSVGPGRTPRGAFF
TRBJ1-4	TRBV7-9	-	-	TGTGCCAGCAGCTTGGAAGGGGAGGGTAGAAAACTGTTTTTT	CASSLEGEGRKLFF
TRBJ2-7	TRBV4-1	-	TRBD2	TGCGCCAGCAGCCAACCTAGCGGGGGAAGTGTTTACGAGCAGTACTTC	CASSQPSGGSVYEQYF
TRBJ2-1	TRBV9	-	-	TGTGCCAGCAGCGTGGGTAGCTTGAGCTCCTACAATGAGCAGTTCTTC	CASSVGSLSSYNEQFF
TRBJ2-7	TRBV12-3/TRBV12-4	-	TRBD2	TGTGCATCACGGACTAGCGGTTCCGACGAGCAGTACTTC	CASRTSGSDEQYF
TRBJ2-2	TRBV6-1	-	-	TGTGCCAGCAGTGAAGACAACTACACCGGGGAGCTGTTTTTT	CASSEDNYTGELFF
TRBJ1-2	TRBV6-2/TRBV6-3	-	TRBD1	TGTGCCAGCAGCCCAGGGGGTGGGCTACCTGGCTACACCTTC	CASSPGGGLPGYTF
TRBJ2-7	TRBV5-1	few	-	TGCGCCAGCAGCTTGGATGCGGCGACCTACGAGCAGTACTTC	CASSLDAATYEQYF
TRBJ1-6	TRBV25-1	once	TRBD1	TGTGCCAGCAGTGGGACAGGGTTTTCACCCCTCCACTTT	CASSGTGFSPLHF
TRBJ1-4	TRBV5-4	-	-	TGTGCCAGCAGCTTGGGAGGGTTCAATGAAAAACTGTTTTTT	CASSLGGFNEKLFF
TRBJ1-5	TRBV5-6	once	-	TGTGCCAGCAGCCTCCAAAATCAGCCCCAGCATTTT	CASSLQNQPQHF
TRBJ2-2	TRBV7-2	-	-	TGTGCCAGCAGCTTAGGACGCCTGGCGTCCGGGGAGCTGTTTTTT	CASSLGRLASGELFF
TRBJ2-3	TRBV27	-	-	TGTGCCAGCAGTTTATCGGGCTCTGGCACAGATACGCAGTATTTT	CASSLSGSGTDTQYF
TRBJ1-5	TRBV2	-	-	TGTGCCAGCAGGCCTCTCATGGAGGCGGGCCAGCCCCAGCATTTT	CASRPLMEAGQPQHF
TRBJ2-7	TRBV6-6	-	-	TGTGCCAGCAGTTACACTACCTTCAGGGAGCAGTACTTC	CASSYTTFREQYF
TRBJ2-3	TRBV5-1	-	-	TGCGCCAGCAGCTTGACTCACACAGATACGCAGTATTTT	CASSLTHTDTQYF
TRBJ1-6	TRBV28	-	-	TGTGCCAGCCGGGAAAATAATTCACCCCTCCACTTT	CASRENNSPLHF
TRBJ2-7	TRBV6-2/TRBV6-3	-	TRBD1	TGTGCCAGCAGGTACCGGGACAGGGGACACGAGCAGTACTTC	CASRYRDRGHEQYF
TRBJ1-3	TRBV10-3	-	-	TGTGCCATCACCATCCGACGGGGACTGGGAAACACCATATATTTT	CAITIRRGLGNTIYF
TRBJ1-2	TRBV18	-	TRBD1	TGTGCCAGCTCCCCGGGACAGGCGTCTAACTATGGCTACACCTTC	CASSPGQASNYGYTF
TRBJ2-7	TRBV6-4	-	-	TGTGCCAGCAGTGACTTACCCGACAGCTCCTACGAGCAGTACTTC	CASSDLPDSSYEQYF
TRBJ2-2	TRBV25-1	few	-	TGTGCCAGCAGCGACAGCCTGGCCACCGGGGAGCTGTTTTTT	CASSDSLATGELFF
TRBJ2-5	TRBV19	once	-	TGTGCCAGTAGTATAAGGACACGTTGGGGAGAAGAGACCCAGTACTTC	CASSIRTRWGEETQYF
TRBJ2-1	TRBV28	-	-	TGTGCCAGCAGTTCGAGACTAGTCATGGACAATGAGCAGTTCTTC	CASSSRLVMDNEQFF
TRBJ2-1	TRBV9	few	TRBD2	TGTGCCAGCAGCGTCAGTAGCGGGAGTCTATTGAATGAGCAGTTCTTC	CASSVSSGSLLNEQFF
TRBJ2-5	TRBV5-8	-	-	TGTGCCAGCAGCTTATTAGGTTATCAAGAGACCCAGTACTTC	CASSLLGYQETQYF
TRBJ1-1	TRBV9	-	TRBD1	TGTGCCAGCAGCGCGTCCCCCGGGACAGGGGTCACTGAAGCTTTCTTT	CASSASPGTGVTEAFF
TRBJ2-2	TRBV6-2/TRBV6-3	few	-	TGTGCCAGCAGTTTTTGGGGGAGCCTGGAGGAGCTGTTTTTT	CASSFWGSLEELFF